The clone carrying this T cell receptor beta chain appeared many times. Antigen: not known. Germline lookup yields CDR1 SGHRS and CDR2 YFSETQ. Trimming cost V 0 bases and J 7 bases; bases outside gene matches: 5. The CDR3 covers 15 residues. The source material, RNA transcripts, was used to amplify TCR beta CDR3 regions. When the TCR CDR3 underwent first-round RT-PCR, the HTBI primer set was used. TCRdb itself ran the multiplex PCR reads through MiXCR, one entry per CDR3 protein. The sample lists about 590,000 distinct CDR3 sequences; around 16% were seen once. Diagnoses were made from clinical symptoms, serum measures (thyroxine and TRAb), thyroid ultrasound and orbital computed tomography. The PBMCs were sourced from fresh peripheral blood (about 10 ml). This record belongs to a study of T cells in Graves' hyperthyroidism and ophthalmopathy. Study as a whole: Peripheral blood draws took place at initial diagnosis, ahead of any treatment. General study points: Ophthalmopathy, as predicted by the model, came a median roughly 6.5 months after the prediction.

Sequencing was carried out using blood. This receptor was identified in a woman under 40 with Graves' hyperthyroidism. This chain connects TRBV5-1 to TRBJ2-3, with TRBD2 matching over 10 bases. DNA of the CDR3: TGCGCCAGCAGCTTGGCCTCTAGCGGGAGTTATACGCAGTATTTT. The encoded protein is CASSLASSGSYTQYF.